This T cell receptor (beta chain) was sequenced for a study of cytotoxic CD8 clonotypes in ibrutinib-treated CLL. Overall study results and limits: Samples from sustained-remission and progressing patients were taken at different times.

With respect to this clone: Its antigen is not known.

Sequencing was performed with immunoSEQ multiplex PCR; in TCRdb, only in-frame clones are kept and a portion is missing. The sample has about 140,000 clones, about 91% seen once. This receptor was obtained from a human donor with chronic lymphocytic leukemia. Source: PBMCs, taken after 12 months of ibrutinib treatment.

The CDR3 spells CASSRSRGHEQYF. The CDR3 DNA sequence: TGTGCCAGCAGTCGCTCCAGGGGGCACGAGCAGTACTTC. V gene TRBV27 combines with J gene TRBJ2-7; TRBD1 matches at 8 bases. Germline V lookup: CDR1 MNHEY, CDR2 SMNVEV (reference sequence). V lost 5 bases to trimming and J lost 5 bases; unmatched junction nucleotides: 5. This CDR3 spans 13 amino acids.